This T cell receptor beta chain was captured in a study of cytomegalovirus exposure and HLA in healthy donors. The junction had 18 bases not matched to a gene; V was cut back by 5 bases and J by 6 bases. Germline CDR1 MDHEN, CDR2 SYDVKM. This CDR3 is built from 17 residues. The PCR made use of 60 Vbeta and 13 Jbeta primers. Clones were read by immunoSEQ multiplex PCR, and TCRdb kept only the in-frame ones, dropping some. Of around 100,000 clones in the sample, approximately 79% were seen once. This TCR came from a woman aged 60-75 years in good health and CMV-seropositive. Sequenced sample: PBMCs. The rearrangement joins TRBV28 to TRBJ2-7; the match to TRBD1 covers 8 bases. As DNA, the CDR3 is TGTGCCAGCAGTGCCACCGGGACAGGTTACCGTCTTGCCGAGCAGTACTTC. It encodes CASSATGTGYRLAEQYF.